These T cell receptor beta chains were read from a single sample in a study of blood T cells in healthy people across ages. Each CDR3 protein is one row after TCRdb ran MiXCR on the 5' RACE reads. This sample has 380,000 or so distinct CDR3 sequences; more than 45% occur once, and the top ten carry around 53%. Sequencing was done on a sample of blood. The receptors originated from a man between 60 and 70 years old in good health. The conserved cysteine and the conserved F or W are not part of the CDR3 here. The order of the fields is V gene, CDR3 protein.

>TRBV4-1
ASGIGGQAEKLF
>TRBV7-9
ASSFEGGTSYEQY
>TRBV7-2
ASTPGRFIGSPLH
>TRBV10-3
AISLVMTGMGREQY
>TRBV27
ASSLGRLAGDKTQY
>TRBV24-1
ATSDSGTGKRNEQF
>TRBV6-5
ASSDITYEQY
>TRBV29-1
SVESFTDTQY
>TRBV11-2
ASSLVYTDKEAF
>TRBV12-5
ASGFSGQNNEQY
>TRBV20-1
SARFRGYEQY